This section outlines one T cell receptor (beta chain) sequence together with its context. The CDR3 is 15 amino acids. Germline CDR1 is SGHDN and CDR2 is FVKESK. The V end lost 2 bases, the J end lost 1 base, and 12 bases lay between the germline ends. The authors' processing: Estimation of nucleated cell counts relied on the amplification of reference gene primers. The protocol was immunoSEQ multiplex PCR, while the TCRdb copy is restricted to in-frame clones and leaves out a portion. The V and J calls and clone size come from that table; D and trimming were worked out from the DNA. The profile shows 120,000 to 150,000 clones, approximately 80% of them singletons. The entry originates in a study of blood T cell repertoires in COVID-19. Study background: Acute-phase and convalescent COVID-19 samples originated in the United States, Italy and Spain. T cells, B-cell-depleted T cells, or PBMCs supplied cDNA or gDNA.

The sequenced material came from peripheral blood. The chain has TRBV14 and TRBJ2-7; D is ambiguous. The receptor was isolated from a human donor with acute or convalescent COVID-19. The donor label of this sample is uncertain. CDR3 residues: CASSQMAGLSYEQYF. CDR3 coding DNA: TGTGCCAGCAGCCAAATGGCAGGCCTTTCCTACGAGCAGTACTTC.